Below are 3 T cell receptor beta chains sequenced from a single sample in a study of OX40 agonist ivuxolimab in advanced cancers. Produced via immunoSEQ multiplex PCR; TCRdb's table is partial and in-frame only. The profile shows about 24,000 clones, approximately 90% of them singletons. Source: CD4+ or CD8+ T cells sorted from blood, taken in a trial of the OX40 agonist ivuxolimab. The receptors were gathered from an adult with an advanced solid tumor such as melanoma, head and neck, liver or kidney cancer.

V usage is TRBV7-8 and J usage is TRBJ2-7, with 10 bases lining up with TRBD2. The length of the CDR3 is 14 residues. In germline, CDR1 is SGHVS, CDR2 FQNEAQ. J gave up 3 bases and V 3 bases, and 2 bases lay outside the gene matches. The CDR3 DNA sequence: TGTGCCAGCAGCTTTTGGACTAGCGGCTACGAGCAGTACTTC. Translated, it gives CASSFWTSGYEQYF.

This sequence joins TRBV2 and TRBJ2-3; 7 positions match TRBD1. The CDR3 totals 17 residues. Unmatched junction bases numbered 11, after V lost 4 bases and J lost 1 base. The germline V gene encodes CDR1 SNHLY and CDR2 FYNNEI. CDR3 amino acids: CASSARLLTGRTDTQYF. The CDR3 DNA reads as TGTGCCAGCAGTGCCCGCCTGCTGACAGGGCGCACAGATACGCAGTATTTT. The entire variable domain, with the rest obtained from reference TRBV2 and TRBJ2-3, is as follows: EPEVTQTPSHQVTQMGQEVILRCVPISNHLYFYWYRQILGQKVEFLVSFYNNEISEKSEIFDDQFSVERPDGSNFTLKIRSTKLEDSAMYFCASSARLLTGRTDTQYFGPGTRLTVL.

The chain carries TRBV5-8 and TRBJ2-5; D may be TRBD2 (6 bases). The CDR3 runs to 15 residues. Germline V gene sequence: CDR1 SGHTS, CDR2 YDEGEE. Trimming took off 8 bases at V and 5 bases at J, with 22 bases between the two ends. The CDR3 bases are TGTGCCAGTACAGAACCGGGACTTTGGGGCGAGACCCAGTACTTC. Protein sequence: CASTEPGLWGETQYF.